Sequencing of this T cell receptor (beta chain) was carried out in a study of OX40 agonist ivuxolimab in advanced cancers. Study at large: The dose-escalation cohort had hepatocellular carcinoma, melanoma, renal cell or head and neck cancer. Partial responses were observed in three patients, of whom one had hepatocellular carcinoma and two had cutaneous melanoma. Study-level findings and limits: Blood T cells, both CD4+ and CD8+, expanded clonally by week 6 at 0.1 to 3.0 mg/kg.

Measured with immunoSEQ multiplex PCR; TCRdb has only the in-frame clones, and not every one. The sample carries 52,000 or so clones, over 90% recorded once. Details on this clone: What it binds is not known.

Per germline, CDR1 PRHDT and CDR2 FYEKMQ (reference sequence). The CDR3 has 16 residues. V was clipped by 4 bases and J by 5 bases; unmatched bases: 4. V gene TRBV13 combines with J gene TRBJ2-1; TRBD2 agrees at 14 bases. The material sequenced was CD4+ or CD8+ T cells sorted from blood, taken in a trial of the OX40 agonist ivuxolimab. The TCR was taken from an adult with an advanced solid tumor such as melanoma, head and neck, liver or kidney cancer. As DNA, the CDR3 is TGTGCCAGCAGCTCGGGACTAGCGGGAGCGCACAATGAGCAGTTCTTC. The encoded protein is CASSSGLAGAHNEQFF.